This passage covers 6 T cell receptor beta chains from one sample sequenced in a study of siplizumab effects on memory and regulatory T cells. Method: immunoSEQ multiplex PCR; TCRdb's copy keeps in-frame clones and lacks some. The repertoire has 120,000 or so clones, roughly 92% of them found once; the top ten carry around 1.3%. Sequencing input: CD4+ T cells sorted from blood. These receptors originate from a human donor in good health.

The chain employs TRBV6-6 and TRBJ2-5; 7 nucleotides align to TRBD1. The CDR3 is 14 amino acids. Germline V CDR1 and CDR2: MNHNY, SVGAGI (reference sequence). V shed 5 bases and J 3 bases; nucleotides not matched to a gene: 6. CDR3 DNA: TGTGCCAGCAGTGCCCGGACAGGAGAAGAGACCCAGTACTTC. Its protein is CASSARTGEETQYF.

The gene calls are TRBV6-6 and TRBJ1-6; D is possibly TRBD1 (6 bases). Per the germline V gene, CDR1 is MNHNY and CDR2 is SVGAGI (reference sequence). Between the trimmed V and J ends, which lost 3 bases and 11 bases, there was a span of 8 bases. This CDR3 region has 12 residues. The CDR3 here is CASSYRGAPLHF. Written as DNA, the CDR3 is TGTGCCAGCAGTTATAGGGGGGCACCCCTCCACTTT.

The CDR3 sequence: CASRAGFQETQYF. CDR3 in DNA: TGTGCCAGCAGGGCCGGGTTCCAAGAGACCCAGTACTTC. This rearrangement joins TRBV7-8 to TRBJ2-5; no clear D. Germline values: CDR1 SGHVS, CDR2 FQNEAQ. The germline V and J ends were trimmed by 6 bases and 1 base, with 9 bases remaining between them. The length of the CDR3 is 13 residues.

The CDR3 region is CASSALGGFNTEAFF. For the CDR3, the DNA is TGTGCCAGCAGTGCTCTCGGCGGCTTCAACACTGAAGCTTTCTTT. The chain has TRBV6-4 and TRBJ1-1; D gene ambiguous. Germline CDR1 is MRHNA and CDR2 is SNTAGT. The CDR3 is 15 residues long. Trimming stripped 4 bases from V and 2 bases from J, with 14 bases between.

The chain joins TRBV28 to TRBJ2-5; possibly TRBD2 for D (6 bases). Trimming removed 3 bases from V and 11 bases from J, with 19 bases in between. This CDR3 is 14 amino acids long. The germline gives CDR1 MDHEN, CDR2 SYDVKM. CDR3 amino acids: CASSFAGGSREQYF. The DNA of the CDR3 is TGTGCCAGCAGTTTTGCCGGGGGAAGTCGAGAGCAGTACTTC.

V and J are TRBV5-1 and TRBJ1-3, with 7 bases matching TRBD1. This CDR3 is built from 18 residues. V was clipped by 3 bases and J by 0 bases; unmatched bases: 12. Germline CDR1 is SGHRS and CDR2 is YFSETQ. CDR3 amino acids: CASSSLGTEEYSGNTIYF. CDR3 nucleotides: TGCGCCAGCAGCTCGCTCGGGACAGAAGAATACTCTGGAAACACCATATATTTT.